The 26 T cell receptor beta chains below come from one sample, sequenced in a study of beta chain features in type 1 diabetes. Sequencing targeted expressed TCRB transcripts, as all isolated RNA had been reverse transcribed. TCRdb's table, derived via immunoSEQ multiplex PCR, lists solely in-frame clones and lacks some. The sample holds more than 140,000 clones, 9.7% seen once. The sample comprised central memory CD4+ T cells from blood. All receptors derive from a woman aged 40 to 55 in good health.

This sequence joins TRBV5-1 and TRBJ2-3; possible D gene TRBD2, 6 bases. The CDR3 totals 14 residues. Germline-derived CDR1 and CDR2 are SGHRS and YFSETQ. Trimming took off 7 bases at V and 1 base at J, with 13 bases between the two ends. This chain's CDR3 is CASAGSGGTDTQYF. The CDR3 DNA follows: TGCGCCAGCGCTGGGTCGGGGGGCACAGATACGCAGTATTTT. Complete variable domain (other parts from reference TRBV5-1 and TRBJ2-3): KAGVTQTPRYLIKTRGQQVTLSCSPISGHRSVSWYQQTPGQGLQFLFEYFSETQRNKGNFPGRFSGRQFSNSRSEMNVSTLELGDSALYLCASAGSGGTDTQYFGPGTRLTVL.

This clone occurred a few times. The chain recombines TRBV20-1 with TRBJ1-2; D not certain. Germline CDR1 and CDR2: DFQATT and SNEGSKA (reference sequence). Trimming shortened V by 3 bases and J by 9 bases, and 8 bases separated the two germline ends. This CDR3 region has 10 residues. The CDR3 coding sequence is TGCAGTGCTAGTGAGGAACGCTACACCTTC. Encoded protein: CSASEERYTF.

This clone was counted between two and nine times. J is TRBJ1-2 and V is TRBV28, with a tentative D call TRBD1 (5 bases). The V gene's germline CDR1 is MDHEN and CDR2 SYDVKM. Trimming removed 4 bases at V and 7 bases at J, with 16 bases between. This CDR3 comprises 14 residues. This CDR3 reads CASSSDGLGAGYTF. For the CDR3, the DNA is TGTGCCAGCAGTTCGGACGGCCTAGGGGCTGGCTACACCTTC.

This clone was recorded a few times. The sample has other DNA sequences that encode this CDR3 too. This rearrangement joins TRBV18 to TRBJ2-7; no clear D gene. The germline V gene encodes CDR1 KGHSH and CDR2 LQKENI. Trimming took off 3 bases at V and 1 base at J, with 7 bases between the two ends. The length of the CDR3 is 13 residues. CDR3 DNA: TGTGCCAGCTCACCTCGCAGGTCCTACGAGCAGTACTTC. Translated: CASSPRRSYEQYF.

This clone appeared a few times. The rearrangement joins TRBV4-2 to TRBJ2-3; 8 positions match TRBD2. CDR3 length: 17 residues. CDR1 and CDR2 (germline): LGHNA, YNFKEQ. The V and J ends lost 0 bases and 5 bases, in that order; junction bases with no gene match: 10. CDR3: CASSQEAPGGWGDTQYF. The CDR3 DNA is TGTGCCAGCAGCCAAGAGGCCCCGGGGGGGTGGGGAGATACGCAGTATTTT.

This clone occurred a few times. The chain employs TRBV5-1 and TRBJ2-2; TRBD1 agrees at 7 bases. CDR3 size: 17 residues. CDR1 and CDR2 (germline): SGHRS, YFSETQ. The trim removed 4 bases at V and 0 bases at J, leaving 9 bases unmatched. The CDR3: CASSLPLTGANTGELFF. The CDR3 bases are TGCGCCAGCAGCCTACCCCTCACAGGGGCGAACACCGGGGAGCTGTTTTTT. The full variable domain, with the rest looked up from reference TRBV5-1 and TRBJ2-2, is KAGVTQTPRYLIKTRGQQVTLSCSPISGHRSVSWYQQTPGQGLQFLFEYFSETQRNKGNFPGRFSGRQFSNSRSEMNVSTLELGDSALYLCASSLPLTGANTGELFFGEGSRLTVL.

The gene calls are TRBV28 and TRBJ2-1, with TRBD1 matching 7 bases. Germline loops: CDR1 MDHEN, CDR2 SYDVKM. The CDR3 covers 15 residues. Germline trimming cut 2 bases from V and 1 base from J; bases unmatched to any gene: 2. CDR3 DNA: TGTGCCAGCAGTTTACCGACAGGGTCCTACAATGAGCAGTTCTTC. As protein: CASSLPTGSYNEQFF.

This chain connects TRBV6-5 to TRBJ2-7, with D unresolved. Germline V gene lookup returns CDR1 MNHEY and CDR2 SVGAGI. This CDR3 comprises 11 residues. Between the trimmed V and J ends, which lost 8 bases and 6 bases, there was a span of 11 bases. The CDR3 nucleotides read TGTGCCAGCTCCGAGGCTCGCGAGCAGTACTTC. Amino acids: CASSEAREQYF.

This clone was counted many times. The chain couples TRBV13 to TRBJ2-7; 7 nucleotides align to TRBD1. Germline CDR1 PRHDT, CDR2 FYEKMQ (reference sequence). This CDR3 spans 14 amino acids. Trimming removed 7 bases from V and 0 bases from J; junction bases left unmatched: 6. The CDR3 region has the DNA TGTGCCAGCAAGAGGGACAGTTCCTCCTACGAGCAGTACTTC. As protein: CASKRDSSSYEQYF.

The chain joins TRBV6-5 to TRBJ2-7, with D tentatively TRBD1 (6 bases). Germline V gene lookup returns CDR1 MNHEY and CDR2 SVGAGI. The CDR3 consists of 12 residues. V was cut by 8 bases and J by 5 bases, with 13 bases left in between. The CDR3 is CASHRVEDEQYF. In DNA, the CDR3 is TGTGCCAGCCACAGGGTGGAGGACGAGCAGTACTTC.

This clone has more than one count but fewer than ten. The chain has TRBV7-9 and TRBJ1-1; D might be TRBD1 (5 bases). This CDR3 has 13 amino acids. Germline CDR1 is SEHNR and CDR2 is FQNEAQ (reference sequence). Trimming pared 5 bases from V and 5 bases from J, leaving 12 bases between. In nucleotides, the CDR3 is TGTGCCAGCAGCGCTCAGGGTTGGACTGAAGCTTTCTTT. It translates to CASSAQGWTEAFF. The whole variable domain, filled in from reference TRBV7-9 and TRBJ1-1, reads DTGVSQNPRHKITKRGQNVTFRCDPISEHNRLYWYRQTLGQGPEFLTYFQNEAQLEKSRLLSDRFSAERPKGSFSTLEIQRTEQGDSAMYLCASSAQGWTEAFFGQGTRLTVV.

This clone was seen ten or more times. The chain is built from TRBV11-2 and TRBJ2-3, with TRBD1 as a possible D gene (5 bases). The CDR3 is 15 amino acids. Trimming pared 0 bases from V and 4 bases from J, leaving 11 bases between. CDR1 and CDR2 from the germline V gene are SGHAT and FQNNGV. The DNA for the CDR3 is TGTGCCAGCAGCTTAGATCGGCAGGGCGCAGATACGCAGTATTTT. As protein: CASSLDRQGADTQYF.

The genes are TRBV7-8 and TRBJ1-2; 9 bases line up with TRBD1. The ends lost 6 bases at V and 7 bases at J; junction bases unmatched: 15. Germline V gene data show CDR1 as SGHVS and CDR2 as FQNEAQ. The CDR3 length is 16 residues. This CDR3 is CASSYNTGTGHTGYTF. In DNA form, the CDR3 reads TGTGCCAGCAGTTATAATACCGGGACAGGGCACACTGGCTACACCTTC.

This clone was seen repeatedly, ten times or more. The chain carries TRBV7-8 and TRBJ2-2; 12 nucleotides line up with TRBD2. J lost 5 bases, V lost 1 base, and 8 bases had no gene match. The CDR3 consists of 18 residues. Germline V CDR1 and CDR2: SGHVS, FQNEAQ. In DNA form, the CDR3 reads TGTGCCAGCAGCTTAGTGACTAGCGGGGGCTTCCGGACCGGGGAGCTGTTTTTT. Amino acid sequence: CASSLVTSGGFRTGELFF.

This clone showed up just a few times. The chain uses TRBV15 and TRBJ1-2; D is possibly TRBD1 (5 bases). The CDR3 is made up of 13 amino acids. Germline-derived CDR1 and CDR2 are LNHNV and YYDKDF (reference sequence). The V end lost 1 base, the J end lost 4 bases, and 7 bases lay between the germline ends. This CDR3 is CATSRGQGYGYTF. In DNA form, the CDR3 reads TGTGCCACCAGCAGAGGCCAGGGCTATGGCTACACCTTC.

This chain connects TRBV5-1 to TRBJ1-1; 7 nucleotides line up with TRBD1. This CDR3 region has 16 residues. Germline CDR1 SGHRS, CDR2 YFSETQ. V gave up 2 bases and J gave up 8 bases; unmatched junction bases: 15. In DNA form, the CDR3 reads TGCGCCAGCAGCTTTACTTCGACAGGGACCTCCCGAGAAGCTTTCTTT. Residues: CASSFTSTGTSREAFF.

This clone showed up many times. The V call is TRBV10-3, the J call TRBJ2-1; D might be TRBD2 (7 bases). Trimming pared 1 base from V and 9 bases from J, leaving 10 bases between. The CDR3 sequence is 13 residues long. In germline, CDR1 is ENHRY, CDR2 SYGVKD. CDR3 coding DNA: TGTGCCATCAGTGAGTGGGGGGGCGCTGAGCAGTTCTTC. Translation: CAISEWGGAEQFF.

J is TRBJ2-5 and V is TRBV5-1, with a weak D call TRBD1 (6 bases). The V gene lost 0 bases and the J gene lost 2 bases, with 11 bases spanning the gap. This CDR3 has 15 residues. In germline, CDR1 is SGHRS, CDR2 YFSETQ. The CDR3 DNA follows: TGCGCCAGCAGCTTGGGGGGACAAATTCAAGAGACCCAGTACTTC. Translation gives CASSLGGQIQETQYF.

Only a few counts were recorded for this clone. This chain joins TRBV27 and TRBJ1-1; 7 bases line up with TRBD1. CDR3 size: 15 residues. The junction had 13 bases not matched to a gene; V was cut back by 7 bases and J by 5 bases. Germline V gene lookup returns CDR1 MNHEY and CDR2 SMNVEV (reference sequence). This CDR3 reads CASNPLGQVGTEAFF. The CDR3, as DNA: TGTGCCAGCAACCCCCTAGGACAGGTTGGTACTGAAGCTTTCTTT.

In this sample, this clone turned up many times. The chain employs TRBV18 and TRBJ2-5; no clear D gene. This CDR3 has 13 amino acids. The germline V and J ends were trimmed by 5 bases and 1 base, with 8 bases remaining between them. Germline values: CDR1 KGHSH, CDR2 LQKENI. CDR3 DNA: TGTGCCAGCTCAGTCAACAGCCAAGAGACCCAGTACTTC. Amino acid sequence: CASSVNSQETQYF.

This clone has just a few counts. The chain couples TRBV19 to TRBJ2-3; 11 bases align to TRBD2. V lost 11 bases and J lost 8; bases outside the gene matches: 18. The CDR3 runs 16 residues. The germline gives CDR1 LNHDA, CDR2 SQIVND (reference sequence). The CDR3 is CAAGGSGGARLGTQYF. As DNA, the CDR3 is TGTGCCGCGGGCGGTAGCGGGGGGGCCCGCCTTGGTACGCAGTATTTT.

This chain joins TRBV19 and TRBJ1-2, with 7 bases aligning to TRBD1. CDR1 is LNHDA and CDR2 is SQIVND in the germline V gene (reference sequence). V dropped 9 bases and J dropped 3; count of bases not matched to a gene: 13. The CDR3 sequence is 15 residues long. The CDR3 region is CASKTTGQTYYGYTF. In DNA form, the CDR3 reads TGTGCCAGCAAAACGACGGGACAGACTTACTATGGCTACACCTTC. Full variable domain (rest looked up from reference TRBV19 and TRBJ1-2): DGGITQSPKYLFRKEGQNVTLSCEQNLNHDAMYWYRQDPGQGLRLIYYSQIVNDFQKGDIAEGYSVSREKKESFPLTVTSAQKNPTAFYLCASKTTGQTYYGYTFGSGTRLTVV.

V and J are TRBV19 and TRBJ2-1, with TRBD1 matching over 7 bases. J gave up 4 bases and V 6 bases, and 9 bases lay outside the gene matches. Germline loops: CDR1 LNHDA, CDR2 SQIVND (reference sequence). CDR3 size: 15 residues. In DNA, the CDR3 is TGTGCCAGTAGGCGCCCGGGACAGATATACAATGAGCAGTTCTTC. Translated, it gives CASRRPGQIYNEQFF.

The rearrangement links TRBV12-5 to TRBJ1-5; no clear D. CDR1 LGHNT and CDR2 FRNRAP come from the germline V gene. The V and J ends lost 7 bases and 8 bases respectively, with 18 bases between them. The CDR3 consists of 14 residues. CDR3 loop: CASVSIEGREPQHF. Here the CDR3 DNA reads TGTGCTAGTGTATCTATCGAAGGCCGGGAGCCCCAGCATTTT.

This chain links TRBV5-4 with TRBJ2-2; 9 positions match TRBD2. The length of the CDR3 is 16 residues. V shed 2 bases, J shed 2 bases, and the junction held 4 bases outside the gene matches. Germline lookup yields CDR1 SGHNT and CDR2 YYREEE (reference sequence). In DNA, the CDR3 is TGTGCCAGCAGCTTCGGCGGGGGGGCAAACACCGGGGAGCTGTTTTTT. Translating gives CASSFGGGANTGELFF.

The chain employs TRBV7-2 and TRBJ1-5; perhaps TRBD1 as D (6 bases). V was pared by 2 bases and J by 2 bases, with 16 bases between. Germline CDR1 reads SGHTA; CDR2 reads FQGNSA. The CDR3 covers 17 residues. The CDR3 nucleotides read TGTGCCAGCAGCTTACATGCAGGGGCCGGGGGCAATCAGCCCCAGCATTTT. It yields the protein CASSLHAGAGGNQPQHF.